This TCR beta chain was retrieved from a study of T cells in Graves' hyperthyroidism and ophthalmopathy. Study-level findings and limits: Model predictions of ophthalmopathy came a median about 6.3 months before onset.

The study excluded patients with uncontrolled infection, other autoimmune disease, pregnancy or lactation. Remarks on this clonotype: Its antigen is unknown.

CDR1 is SNHLY and CDR2 is FYNNEI in the germline V gene. V was clipped by 8 bases and J by 1 base, with 11 bases between them. The CDR3 consists of 14 residues. Amplification targeted TCR beta CDR3 regions from RNA transcripts. The TCR CDR3 was amplified in a first-round RT-PCR using the HTBI primer set. From the multiplex PCR reads, TCRdb called clonotypes with MiXCR, one entry per CDR3 protein. The data contain approximately 530,000 distinct CDR3 sequences, 15% to 20% of them seen just once; the ten biggest clones take up about half. The chain joins TRBV2 to TRBJ2-2; TRBD2 might be the D (5 bases). Sequencing was done on a sample of blood. This clonotype was sampled from a man in his forties or fifties with Graves' ophthalmopathy. DNA of the CDR3: TGTGCCAGCCGCCGTAGCGAGAACACCGGGGAGCTGTTTTTT. This gives the protein CASRRSENTGELFF.